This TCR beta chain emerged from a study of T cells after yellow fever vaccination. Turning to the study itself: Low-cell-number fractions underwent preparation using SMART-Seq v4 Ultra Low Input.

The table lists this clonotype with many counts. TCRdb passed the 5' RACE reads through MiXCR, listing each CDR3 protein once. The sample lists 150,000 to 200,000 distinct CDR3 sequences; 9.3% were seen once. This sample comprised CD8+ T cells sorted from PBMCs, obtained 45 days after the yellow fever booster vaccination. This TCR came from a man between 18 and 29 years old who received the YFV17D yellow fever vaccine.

CDR3 loop: CASSLVGGTTGELFF. The CDR3 coding sequence is TGTGCCAGCAGCTTGGTGGGGGGCACCACCGGGGAGCTGTTTTTT. This sequence joins TRBV5-4 and TRBJ2-2, with D possibly called TRBD1 or TRBD2 (6 bases each). This CDR3 has 15 amino acids. Germline V CDR1 and CDR2: SGHNT, YYREEE (reference sequence). V lost 0 bases and J lost 4, with 10 bases in between.